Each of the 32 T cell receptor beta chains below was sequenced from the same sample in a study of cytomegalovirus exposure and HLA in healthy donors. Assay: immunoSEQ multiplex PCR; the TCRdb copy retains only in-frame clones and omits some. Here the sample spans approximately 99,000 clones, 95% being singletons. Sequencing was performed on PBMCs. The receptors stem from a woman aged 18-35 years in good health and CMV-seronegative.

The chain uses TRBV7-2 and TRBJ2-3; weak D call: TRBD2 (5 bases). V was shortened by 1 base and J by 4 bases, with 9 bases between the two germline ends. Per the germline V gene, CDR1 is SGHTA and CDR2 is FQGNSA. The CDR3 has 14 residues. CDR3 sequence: CASSLGLAPDTQYF. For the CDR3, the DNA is TGTGCCAGCAGCTTAGGGCTAGCTCCAGATACGCAGTATTTT.

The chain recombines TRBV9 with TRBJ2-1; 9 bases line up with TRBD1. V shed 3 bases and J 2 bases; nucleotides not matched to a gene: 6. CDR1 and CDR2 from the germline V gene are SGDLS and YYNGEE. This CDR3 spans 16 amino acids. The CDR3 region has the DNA TGTGCCAGCAGCGAGGGGGGACAGGGACCCTACAATGAGCAGTTCTTC. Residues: CASSEGGQGPYNEQFF.

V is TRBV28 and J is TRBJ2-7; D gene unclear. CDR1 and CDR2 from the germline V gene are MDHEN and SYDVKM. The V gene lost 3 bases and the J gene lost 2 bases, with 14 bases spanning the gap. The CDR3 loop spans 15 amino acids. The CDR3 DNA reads TGTGCCAGCAGTTTTTCGGTCTCTACCCCCTACGAGCAGTACTTC. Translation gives CASSFSVSTPYEQYF.

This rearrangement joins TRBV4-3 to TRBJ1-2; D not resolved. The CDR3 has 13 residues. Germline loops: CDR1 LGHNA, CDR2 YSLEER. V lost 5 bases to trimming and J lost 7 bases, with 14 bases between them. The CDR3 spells CASSFGGRGGYTF. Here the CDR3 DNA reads TGCGCCAGCAGCTTCGGAGGGAGAGGTGGCTACACCTTC.

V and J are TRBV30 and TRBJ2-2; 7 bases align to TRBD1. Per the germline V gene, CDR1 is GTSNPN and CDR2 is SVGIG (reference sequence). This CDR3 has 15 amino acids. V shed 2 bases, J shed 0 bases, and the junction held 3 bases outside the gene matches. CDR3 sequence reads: CAWSSGTANTGELFF. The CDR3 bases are TGTGCCTGGAGTTCAGGGACAGCGAACACCGGGGAGCTGTTTTTT.

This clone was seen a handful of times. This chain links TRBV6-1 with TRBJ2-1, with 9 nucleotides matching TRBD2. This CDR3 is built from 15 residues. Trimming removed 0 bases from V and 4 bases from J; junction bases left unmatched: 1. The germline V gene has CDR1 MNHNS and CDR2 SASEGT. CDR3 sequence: CASSEASGGYNEQFF. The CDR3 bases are TGTGCCAGCAGTGAAGCTAGCGGGGGTTACAATGAGCAGTTCTTC.

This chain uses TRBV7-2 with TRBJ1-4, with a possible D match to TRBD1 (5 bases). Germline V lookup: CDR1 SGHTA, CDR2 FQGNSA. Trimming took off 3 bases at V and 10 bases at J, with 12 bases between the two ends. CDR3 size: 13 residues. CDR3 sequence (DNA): TGTGCCAGCAGCTTTAAACAGGTCGGAAAACTGTTTTTT. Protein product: CASSFKQVGKLFF.

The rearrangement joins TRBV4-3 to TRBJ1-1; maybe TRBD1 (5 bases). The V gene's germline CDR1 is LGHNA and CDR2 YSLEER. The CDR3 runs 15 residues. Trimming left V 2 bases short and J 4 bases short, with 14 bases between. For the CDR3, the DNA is TGCGCCAGCAGCCAATCGGGCTTTAGGGGCACTGAAGCTTTCTTT. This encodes CASSQSGFRGTEAFF.

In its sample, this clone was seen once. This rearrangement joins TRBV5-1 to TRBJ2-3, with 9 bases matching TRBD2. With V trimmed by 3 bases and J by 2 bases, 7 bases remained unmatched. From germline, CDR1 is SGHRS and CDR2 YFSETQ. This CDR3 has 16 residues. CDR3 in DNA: TGCGCCAGCAGCTACATAGCGGGGGCGAACACAGATACGCAGTATTTT. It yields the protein CASSYIAGANTDTQYF.

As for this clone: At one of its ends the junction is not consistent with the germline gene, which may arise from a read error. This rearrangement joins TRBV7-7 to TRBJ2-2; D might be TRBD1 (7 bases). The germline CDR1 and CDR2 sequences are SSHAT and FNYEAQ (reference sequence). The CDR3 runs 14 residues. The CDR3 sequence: CASSLTGRTGELFF. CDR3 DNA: TGTGCTAGCAGCTTGACAGGGAGGACCGGGGAGCTGTTTTTT.

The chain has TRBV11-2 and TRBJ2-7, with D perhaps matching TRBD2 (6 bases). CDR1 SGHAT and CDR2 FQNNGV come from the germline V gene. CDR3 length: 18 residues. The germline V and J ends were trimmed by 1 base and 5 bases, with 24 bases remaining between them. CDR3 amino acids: CASSLALTRRGSTDEQYF. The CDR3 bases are TGTGCCAGCAGCTTAGCACTCACTCGCCGGGGGAGTACCGACGAGCAGTACTTC.

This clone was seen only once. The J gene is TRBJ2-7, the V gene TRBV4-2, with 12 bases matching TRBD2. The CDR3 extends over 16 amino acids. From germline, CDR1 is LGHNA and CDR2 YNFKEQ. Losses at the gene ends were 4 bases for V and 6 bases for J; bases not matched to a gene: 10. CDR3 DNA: TGTGCCAGCAGCCTGGAGCTAGCGGGGGGGCAGAGCGAGCAGTACTTC. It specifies CASSLELAGGQSEQYF.

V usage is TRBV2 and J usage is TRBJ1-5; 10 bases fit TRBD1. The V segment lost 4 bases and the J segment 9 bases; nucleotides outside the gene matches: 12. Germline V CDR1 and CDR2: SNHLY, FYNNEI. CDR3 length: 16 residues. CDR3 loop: CASSVGTGASSLPQHF. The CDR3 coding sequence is TGTGCCAGCAGTGTTGGGACAGGGGCCTCAAGTTTGCCCCAGCATTTT.

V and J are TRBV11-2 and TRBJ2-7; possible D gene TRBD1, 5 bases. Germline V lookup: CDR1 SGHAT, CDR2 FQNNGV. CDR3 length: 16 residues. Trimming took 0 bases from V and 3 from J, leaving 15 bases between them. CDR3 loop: CASSLDPEEGDYEQYF. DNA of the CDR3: TGTGCCAGCAGCTTAGATCCGGAAGAAGGGGACTACGAGCAGTACTTC.

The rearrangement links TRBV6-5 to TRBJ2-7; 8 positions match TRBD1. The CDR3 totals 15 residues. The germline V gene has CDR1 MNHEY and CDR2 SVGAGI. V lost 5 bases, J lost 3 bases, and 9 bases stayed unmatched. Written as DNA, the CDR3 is TGTGCCAGCAGTAAAACCGGGACAGGAAACTACGAGCAGTACTTC. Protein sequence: CASSKTGTGNYEQYF.

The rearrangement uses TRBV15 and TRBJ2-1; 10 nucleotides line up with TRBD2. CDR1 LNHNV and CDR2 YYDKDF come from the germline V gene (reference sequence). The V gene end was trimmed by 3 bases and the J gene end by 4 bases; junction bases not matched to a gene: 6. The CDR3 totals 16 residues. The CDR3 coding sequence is TGTGCCACCAGCAGGGTGAGCGGGGGGGCATACAATGAGCAGTTCTTC. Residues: CATSRVSGGAYNEQFF.

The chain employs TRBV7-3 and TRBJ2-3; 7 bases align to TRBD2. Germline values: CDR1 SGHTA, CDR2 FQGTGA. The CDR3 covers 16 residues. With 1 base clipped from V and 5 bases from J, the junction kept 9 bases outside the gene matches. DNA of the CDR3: TGTGCCAGCAGCTTAAGAGTAGCGGGTACGGGAGATACGCAGTATTTT. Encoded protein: CASSLRVAGTGDTQYF.

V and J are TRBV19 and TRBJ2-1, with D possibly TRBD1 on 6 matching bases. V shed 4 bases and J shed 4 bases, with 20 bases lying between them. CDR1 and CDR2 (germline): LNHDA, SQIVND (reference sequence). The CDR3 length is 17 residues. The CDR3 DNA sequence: TGTGCCAGTAGTACTTACAGGGATTTTAAAGTTTACAATGAGCAGTTCTTC. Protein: CASSTYRDFKVYNEQFF.

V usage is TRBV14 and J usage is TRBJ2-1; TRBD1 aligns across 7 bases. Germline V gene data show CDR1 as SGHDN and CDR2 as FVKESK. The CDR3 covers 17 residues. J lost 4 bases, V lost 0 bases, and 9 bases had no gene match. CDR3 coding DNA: TGTGCCAGCAGCCAAGATTATTTTGCAGGGGGTTACAATGAGCAGTTCTTC. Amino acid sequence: CASSQDYFAGGYNEQFF.

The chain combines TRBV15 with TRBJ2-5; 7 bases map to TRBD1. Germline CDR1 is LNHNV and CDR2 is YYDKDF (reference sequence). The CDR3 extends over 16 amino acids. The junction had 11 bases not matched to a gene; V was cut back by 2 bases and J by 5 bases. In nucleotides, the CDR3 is TGTGCCACCAGCAGAACAAGAGGGGGCGGTTCGGAGACCCAGTACTTC. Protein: CATSRTRGGGSETQYF.

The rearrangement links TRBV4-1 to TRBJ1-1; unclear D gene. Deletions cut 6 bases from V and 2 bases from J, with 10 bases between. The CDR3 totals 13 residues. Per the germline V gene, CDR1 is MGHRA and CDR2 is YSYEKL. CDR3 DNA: TGCGCCAGCAGTCCGGGGTTTAACACTGAAGCTTTCTTT. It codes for CASSPGFNTEAFF.

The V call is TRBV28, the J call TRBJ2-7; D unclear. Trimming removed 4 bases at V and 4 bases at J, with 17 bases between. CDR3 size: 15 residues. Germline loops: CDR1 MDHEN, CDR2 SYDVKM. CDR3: CASSSRHNQRYEQYF. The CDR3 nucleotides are TGTGCCAGCAGTTCGCGGCACAACCAACGATACGAGCAGTACTTC.

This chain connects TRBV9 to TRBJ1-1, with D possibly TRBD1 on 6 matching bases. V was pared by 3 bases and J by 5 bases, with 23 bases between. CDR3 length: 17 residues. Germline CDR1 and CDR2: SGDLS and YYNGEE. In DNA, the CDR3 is TGTGCCAGCAGCGGATCACTCAGGGTGTCAGGGGAAACTGAAGCTTTCTTT. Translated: CASSGSLRVSGETEAFF.

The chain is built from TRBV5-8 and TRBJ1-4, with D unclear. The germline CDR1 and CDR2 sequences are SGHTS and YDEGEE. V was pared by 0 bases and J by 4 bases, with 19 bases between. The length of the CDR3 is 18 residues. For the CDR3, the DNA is TGTGCCAGCAGCTTGGAGGCGGGCGCGGCCATGATTAATGAAAAACTGTTTTTT. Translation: CASSLEAGAAMINEKLFF.

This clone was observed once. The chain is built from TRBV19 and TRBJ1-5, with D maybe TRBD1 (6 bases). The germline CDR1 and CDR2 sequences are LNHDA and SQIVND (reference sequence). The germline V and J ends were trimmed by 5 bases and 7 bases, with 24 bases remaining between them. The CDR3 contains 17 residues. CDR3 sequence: CASSGRGILYSGQPQHF. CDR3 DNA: TGTGCCAGTAGTGGAAGGGGGATACTATACTCTGGCCAGCCCCAGCATTTT.

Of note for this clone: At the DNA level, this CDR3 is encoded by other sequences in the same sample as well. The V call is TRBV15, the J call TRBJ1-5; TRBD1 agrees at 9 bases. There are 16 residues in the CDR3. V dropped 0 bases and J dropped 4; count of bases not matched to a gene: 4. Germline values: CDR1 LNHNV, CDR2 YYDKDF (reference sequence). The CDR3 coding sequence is TGTGCCACCAGCAGAGATCCGGGACAGGGAAATCAGCCCCAGCATTTT. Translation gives CATSRDPGQGNQPQHF.

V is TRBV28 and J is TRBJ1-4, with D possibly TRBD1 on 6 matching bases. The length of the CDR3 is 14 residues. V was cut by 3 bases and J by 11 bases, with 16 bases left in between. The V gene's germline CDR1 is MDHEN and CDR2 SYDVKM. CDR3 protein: CASSLNYRVGKLFF. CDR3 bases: TGTGCCAGCAGTTTGAATTACAGGGTGGGGAAACTGTTTTTT. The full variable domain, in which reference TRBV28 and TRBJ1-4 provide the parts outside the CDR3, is DVKVTQSSRYLVKRTGEKVFLECVQDMDHENMFWYRQDPGLGLRLIYFSYDVKMKEKGDIPEGYSVSREKKERFSLILESASTNQTSMYLCASSLNYRVGKLFFGSGTQLSVL.

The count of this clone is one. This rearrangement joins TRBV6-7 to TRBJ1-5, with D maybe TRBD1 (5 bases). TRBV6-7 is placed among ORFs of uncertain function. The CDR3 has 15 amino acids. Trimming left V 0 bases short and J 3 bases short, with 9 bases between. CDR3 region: CASSYSPRANQPQHF. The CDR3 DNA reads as TGTGCCAGCAGTTACTCCCCCAGGGCCAATCAGCCCCAGCATTTT.

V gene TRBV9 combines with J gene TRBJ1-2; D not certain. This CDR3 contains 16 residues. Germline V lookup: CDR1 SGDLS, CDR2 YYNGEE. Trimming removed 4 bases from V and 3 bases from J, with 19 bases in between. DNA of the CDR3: TGTGCCAGCAGCCGCGAGTCCGGAGTTTTTGACTATGGCTACACCTTC. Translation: CASSRESGVFDYGYTF.

The CDR3 nucleotides are TGTGCCACCCGGGACAGCGCTTACAATGAGCAGTTCTTC. Translation gives CATRDSAYNEQFF. V and J are TRBV2 and TRBJ2-1; the match to TRBD1 covers 7 bases. V was clipped by 10 bases and J by 4 bases; unmatched bases: 7. Germline CDR1 reads SNHLY; CDR2 reads FYNNEI. This CDR3 region has 13 residues.

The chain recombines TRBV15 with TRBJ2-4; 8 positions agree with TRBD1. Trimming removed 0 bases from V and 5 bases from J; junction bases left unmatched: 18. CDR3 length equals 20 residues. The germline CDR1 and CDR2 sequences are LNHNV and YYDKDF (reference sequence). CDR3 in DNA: TGTGCCACCAGCAGAGAGAAGACAGGGGCAGGGTTTAGTTACCAAAACATTCAGTACTTC. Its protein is CATSREKTGAGFSYQNIQYF.

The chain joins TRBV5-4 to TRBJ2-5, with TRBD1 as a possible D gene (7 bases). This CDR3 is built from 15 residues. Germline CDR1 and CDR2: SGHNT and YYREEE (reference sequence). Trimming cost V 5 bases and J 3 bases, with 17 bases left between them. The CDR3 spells CASRRASRGEETQYF. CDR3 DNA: TGTGCCAGCAGGCGAGCATCCAGGGGGGAAGAGACCCAGTACTTC. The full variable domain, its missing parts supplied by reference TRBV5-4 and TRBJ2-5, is ETGVTQSPTHLIKTRGQQVTLRCSSQSGHNTVSWYQQALGQGPQFIFQYYREEENGRGNFPPRFSGLQFPNYSSELNVNALELDDSALYLCASRRASRGEETQYFGPGTRLLVL.